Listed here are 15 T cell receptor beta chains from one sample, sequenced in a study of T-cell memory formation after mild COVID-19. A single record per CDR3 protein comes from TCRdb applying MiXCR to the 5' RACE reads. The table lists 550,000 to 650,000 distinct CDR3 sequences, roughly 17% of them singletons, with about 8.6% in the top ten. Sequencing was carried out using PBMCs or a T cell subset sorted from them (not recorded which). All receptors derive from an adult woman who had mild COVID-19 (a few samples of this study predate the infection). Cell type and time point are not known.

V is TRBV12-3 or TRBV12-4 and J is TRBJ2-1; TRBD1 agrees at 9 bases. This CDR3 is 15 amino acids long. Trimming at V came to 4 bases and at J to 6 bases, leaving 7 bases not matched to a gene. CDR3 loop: CASSSRDREGNEQFF. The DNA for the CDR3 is TGTGCCAGCAGTTCCCGGGACAGGGAGGGCAATGAGCAGTTCTTC.

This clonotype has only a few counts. The CDR3 DNA follows: TGTGCCAGCAGTTCCTCCGGGACTCCCCTCAATGAGCAGTTCTTC. This sequence encodes CASSSSGTPLNEQFF. The chain combines TRBV6-2 or TRBV6-3 with TRBJ2-1, with D tentatively TRBD2 (6 bases). There are 15 residues in the CDR3. The germline CDR1 and CDR2 sequences are MNHEY and SVGEGT. V lost 4 bases and J lost 6, with 16 bases in between.

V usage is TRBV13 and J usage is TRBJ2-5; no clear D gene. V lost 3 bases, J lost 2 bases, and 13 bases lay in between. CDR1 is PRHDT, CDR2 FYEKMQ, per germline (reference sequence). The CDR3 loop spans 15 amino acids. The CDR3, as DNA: TGTGCCAGCAGCTTGGATGGGTTTCGGCAAGAGACCCAGTACTTC. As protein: CASSLDGFRQETQYF.

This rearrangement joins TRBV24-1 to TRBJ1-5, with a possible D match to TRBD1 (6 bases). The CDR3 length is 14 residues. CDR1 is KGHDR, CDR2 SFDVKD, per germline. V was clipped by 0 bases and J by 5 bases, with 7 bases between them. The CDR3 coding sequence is TGTGCCACCAGTGATTTGCGACAGGATCAGCCCCAGCATTTT. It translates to CATSDLRQDQPQHF.

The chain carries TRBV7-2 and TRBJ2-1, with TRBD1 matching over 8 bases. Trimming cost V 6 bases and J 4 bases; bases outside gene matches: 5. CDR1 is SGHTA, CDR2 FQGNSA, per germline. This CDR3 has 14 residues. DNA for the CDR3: TGTGCCAGCAGTTGGACAGGGACGTACAATGAGCAGTTCTTC. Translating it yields CASSWTGTYNEQFF.

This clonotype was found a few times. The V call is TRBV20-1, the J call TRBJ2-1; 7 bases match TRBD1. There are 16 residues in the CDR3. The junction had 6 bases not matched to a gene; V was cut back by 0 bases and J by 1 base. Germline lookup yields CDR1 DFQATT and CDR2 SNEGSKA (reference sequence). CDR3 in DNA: TGCAGTGCTAGAGAGCTGGGCAGGGGGTCCTACAATGAGCAGTTCTTC. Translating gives CSARELGRGSYNEQFF.

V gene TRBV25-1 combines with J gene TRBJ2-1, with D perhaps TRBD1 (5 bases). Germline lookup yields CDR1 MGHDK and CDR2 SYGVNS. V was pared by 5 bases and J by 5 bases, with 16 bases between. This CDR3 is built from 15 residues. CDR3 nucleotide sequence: TGTGCCAGCAGTTCCAGGCAGGGCCGCGACAATGAGCAGTTCTTC. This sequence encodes CASSSRQGRDNEQFF.

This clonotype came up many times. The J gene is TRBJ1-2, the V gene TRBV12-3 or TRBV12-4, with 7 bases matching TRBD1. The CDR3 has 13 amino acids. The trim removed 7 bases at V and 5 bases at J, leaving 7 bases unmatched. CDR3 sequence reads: CASNDGQAYGYTF. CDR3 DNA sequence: TGTGCCAGCAACGATGGACAGGCTTATGGCTACACCTTC.

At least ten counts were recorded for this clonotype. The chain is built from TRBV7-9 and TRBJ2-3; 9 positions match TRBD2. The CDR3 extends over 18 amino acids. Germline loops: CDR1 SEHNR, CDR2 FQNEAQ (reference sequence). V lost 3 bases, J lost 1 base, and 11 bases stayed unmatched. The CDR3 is CASSFIGSGSNRTDTQYF. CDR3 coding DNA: TGTGCCAGCAGCTTTATCGGTAGCGGGAGTAACCGCACAGATACGCAGTATTTT.

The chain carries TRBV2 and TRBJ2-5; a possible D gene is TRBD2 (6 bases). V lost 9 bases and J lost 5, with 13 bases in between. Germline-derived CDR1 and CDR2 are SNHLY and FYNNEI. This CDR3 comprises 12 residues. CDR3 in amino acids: CASRDSRETQYF. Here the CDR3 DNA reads TGTGCCAGTAGGGACTCCAGGGAGACCCAGTACTTC.

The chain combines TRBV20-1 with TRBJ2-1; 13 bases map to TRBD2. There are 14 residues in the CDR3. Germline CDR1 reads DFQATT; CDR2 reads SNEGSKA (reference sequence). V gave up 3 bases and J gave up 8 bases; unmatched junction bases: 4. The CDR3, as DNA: TGCAGTGCTAGGGGACTAGCGGGAATATATGAGCAGTTCTTC. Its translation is CSARGLAGIYEQFF.

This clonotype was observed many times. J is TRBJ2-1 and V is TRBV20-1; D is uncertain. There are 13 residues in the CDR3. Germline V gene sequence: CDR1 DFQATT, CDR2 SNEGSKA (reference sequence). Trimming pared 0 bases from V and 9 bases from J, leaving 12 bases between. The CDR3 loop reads CSARDLSLGEQFF. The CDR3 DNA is TGCAGTGCTAGAGATTTAAGTTTGGGTGAGCAGTTCTTC.

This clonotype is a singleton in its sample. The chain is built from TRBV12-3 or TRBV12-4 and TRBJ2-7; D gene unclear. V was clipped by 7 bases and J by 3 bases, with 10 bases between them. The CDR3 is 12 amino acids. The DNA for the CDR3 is TGTGCCAGCACCCTCCACAGCTACGAGCAGTACTTC. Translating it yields CASTLHSYEQYF.

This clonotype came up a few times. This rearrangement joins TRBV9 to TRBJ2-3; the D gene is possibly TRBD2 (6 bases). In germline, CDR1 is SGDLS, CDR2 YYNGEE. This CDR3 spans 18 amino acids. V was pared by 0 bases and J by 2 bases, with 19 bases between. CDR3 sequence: CASSVAGRGLEVTDTQYF. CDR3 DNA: TGTGCCAGCAGCGTAGCGGGTCGGGGGTTGGAGGTCACAGATACGCAGTATTTT.

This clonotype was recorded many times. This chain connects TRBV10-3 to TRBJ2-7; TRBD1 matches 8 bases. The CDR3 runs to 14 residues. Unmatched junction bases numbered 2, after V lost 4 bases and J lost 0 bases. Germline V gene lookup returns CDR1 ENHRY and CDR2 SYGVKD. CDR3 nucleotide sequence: TGTGCCATCAGTGCGGGACAGGCCTCCTACGAGCAGTACTTC. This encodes CAISAGQASYEQYF.